Listed below are T cell receptor beta chains from one sample, sequenced in a study of blood T cell repertoires in COVID-19. Here immunoSEQ multiplex PCR was the method, and the copy in TCRdb shows in-frame clones only, minus some. The sample consists of about 150,000 clones, 65% to 85% of them appearing once. Sequences were obtained from peripheral blood. Receptors originate from a woman between 55 and 75 years old with acute or convalescent COVID-19. Both conserved end residues are part of each CDR3. D genes are given only for firm matches. Expanded clones get a size class; other rows say once, few or many, or leave the size out.

d_gene: TRBD1
abundance: NA
j_gene: TRBJ2-7
v_gene: TRBV5-4
CDR3nt: TGTGCCAGCAGCCTCGGACAGGGGTCCTACGAGCAGTACTTC
CDR3aa: CASSLGQGSYEQYF

d_gene: NA
abundance: NA
j_gene: TRBJ2-2
v_gene: TRBV28
CDR3nt: TGTGCCAGCACTATCCGGGGAATCTACACCGGGGAGCTGTTTTTT
CDR3aa: CASTIRGIYTGELFF

d_gene: TRBD1
abundance: NA
j_gene: TRBJ1-2
v_gene: TRBV6-1
CDR3nt: TGTGCCAGCAGTGACCAGGGGGCCTACTATGGCTACACCTTC
CDR3aa: CASSDQGAYYGYTF

d_gene: TRBD2
abundance: NA
j_gene: TRBJ2-2
v_gene: TRBV28
CDR3nt: TGTGCCAGCAGTCTTGCGACTAGCGACACCGGGGAGCTGTTTTTT
CDR3aa: CASSLATSDTGELFF

d_gene: NA
abundance: NA
j_gene: TRBJ2-2
v_gene: TRBV5-4
CDR3nt: TGTGCCAGCAGCGGAGTTCCCGGGGAGCTGTTTTTT
CDR3aa: CASSGVPGELFF

d_gene: TRBD1
abundance: few
j_gene: TRBJ1-3
v_gene: TRBV7-8
CDR3nt: TGTGCCAGCAGCTTTAATACTGGGACAGTGGCCGACACCATATATTTT
CDR3aa: CASSFNTGTVADTIYF

d_gene: TRBD1
abundance: NA
j_gene: TRBJ1-2
v_gene: TRBV29-1
CDR3nt: TGCAGCGTTATTGGGACAGGCCAAACCTGGTATGGCTACACCTTC
CDR3aa: CSVIGTGQTWYGYTF

d_gene: NA
abundance: NA
j_gene: TRBJ1-4
v_gene: TRBV19
CDR3nt: TGTGCCAGTAGTAACCAGGTCGCAACTAATGAAAAACTGTTTTTT
CDR3aa: CASSNQVATNEKLFF

d_gene: NA
abundance: NA
j_gene: TRBJ2-1
v_gene: TRBV29-1
CDR3nt: TGCAGCGTCCCTTACACCCACAATGAGCAGTTCTTC
CDR3aa: CSVPYTHNEQFF

d_gene: TRBD1
abundance: NA
j_gene: TRBJ1-1
v_gene: TRBV29-1
CDR3nt: TGCAGCGGCGGACAGGGGAGCATGAACACTGAAGCTTTCTTT
CDR3aa: CSGGQGSMNTEAFF

d_gene: TRBD2
abundance: NA
j_gene: TRBJ2-5
v_gene: TRBV18
CDR3nt: TGTGCCAGCTCACCTGGGACTAGTCACACCCAGTACTTC
CDR3aa: CASSPGTSHTQYF

d_gene: NA
abundance: NA
j_gene: TRBJ2-5
v_gene: TRBV4-2
CDR3nt: TGTGCCAGCAGCCAAGTTCCGGGACTTGGGCCGGGAGAGACCCAGTACTTC
CDR3aa: CASSQVPGLGPGETQYF

d_gene: TRBD1
abundance: NA
j_gene: TRBJ2-5
v_gene: TRBV11-2
CDR3nt: TGTGCCAGCAGCATCAAAGGGGGACAGCGAGAGACCCAGTACTTC
CDR3aa: CASSIKGGQRETQYF

d_gene: NA
abundance: NA
j_gene: TRBJ1-6
v_gene: TRBV7-2
CDR3nt: TGTGCCAGCAGCTTAGCCGGGGACTCCTATAATTCACCCCTCCACTTT
CDR3aa: CASSLAGDSYNSPLHF

d_gene: TRBD1
abundance: once
j_gene: TRBJ2-2
v_gene: TRBV7-6
CDR3nt: TGTGCCAGCAGCCAGAGACAGGGGCAAAACACCGGGGAGCTGTTTTTT
CDR3aa: CASSQRQGQNTGELFF

d_gene: TRBD1
abundance: once
j_gene: TRBJ2-5
v_gene: TRBV6-1
CDR3nt: TGTGCCAGCAGTGAAGCCCAAGGACAGGGGGGAGAGACCCAGTACTTC
CDR3aa: CASSEAQGQGGETQYF